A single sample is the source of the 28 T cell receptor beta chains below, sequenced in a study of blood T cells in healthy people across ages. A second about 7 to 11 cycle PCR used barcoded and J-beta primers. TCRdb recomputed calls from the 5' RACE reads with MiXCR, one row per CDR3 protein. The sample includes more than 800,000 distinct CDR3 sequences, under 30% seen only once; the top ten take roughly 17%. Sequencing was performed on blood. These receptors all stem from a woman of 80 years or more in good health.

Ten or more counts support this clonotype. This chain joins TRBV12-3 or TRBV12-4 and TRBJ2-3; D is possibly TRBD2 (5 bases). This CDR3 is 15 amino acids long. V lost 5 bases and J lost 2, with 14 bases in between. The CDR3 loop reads CASSRTRTVTDTQYF. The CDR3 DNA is TGTGCCAGCAGTCGCACCCGGACTGTCACAGATACGCAGTATTTT.

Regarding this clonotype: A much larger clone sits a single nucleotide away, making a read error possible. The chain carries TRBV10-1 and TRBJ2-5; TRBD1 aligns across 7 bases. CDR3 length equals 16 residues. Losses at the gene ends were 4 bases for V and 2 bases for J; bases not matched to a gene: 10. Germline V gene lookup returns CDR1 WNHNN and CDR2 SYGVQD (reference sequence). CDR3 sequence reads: CASSVDSGTAQETQYF. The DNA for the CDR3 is TGCGCCAGCAGTGTCGATAGTGGGACAGCACAAGAGACCCAGTACTTC.

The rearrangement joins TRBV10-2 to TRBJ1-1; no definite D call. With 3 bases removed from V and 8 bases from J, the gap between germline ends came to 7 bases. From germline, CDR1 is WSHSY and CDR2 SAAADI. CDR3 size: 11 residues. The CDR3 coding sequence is TGCGCCAGCAGTGACTGGGAAGAAGCTTTCTTT. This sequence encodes CASSDWEEAFF.

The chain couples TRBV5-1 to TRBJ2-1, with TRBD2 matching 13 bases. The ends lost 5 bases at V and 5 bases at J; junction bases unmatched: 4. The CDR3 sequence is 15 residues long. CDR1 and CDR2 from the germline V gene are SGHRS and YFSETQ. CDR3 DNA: TGCGCCAGCAGGATTGGGACTAGCGGGGACAATGAGCAGTTCTTC. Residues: CASRIGTSGDNEQFF.

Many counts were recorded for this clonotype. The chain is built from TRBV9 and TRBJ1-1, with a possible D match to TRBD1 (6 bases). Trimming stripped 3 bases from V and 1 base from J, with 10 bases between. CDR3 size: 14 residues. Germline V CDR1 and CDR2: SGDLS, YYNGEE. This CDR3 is CASSGQVQNTEAFF. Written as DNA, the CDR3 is TGTGCCAGCAGCGGACAGGTCCAGAACACTGAAGCTTTCTTT. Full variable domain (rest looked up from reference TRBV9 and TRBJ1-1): DSGVTQTPKHLITATGQRVTLRCSPRSGDLSVYWYQQSLDQGLQFLIQYYNGEERAKGNILERFSAQQFPDLHSELNLSSLELGDSALYFCASSGQVQNTEAFFGQGTRLTVV.

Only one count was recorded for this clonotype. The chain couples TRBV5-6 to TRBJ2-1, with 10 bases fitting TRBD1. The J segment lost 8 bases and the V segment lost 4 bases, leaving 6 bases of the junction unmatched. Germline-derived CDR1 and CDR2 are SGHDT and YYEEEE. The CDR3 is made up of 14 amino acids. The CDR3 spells CASSMGQGWDEQFF. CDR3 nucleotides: TGTGCCAGCAGCATGGGACAGGGGTGGGATGAGCAGTTCTTC.

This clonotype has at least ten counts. DNA of the CDR3: TGTGCCAGCACACAAAGCGGGGTCTCCTACGAGCAGTACTTC. Amino acids: CASTQSGVSYEQYF. This chain uses TRBV7-2 with TRBJ2-7, with 7 positions matching TRBD2. This CDR3 has 14 residues. Germline V gives CDR1 SGHTA, CDR2 FQGNSA. Unmatched junction bases numbered 6, after V lost 7 bases and J lost 0 bases.

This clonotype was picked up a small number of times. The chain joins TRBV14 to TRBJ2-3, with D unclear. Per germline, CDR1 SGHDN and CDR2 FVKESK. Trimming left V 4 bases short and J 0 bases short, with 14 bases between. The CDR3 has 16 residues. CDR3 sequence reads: CASSPSRQNSTDTQYF. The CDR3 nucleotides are TGTGCCAGCAGCCCATCCCGGCAGAATAGCACAGATACGCAGTATTTT.

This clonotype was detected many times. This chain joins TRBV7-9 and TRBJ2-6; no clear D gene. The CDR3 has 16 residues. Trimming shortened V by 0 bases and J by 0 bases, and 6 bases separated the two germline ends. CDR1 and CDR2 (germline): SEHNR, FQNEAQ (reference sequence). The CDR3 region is CASSLALGSGANVLTF. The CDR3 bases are TGTGCCAGCAGCTTAGCGCTGGGCTCTGGGGCCAACGTCCTGACTTTC.

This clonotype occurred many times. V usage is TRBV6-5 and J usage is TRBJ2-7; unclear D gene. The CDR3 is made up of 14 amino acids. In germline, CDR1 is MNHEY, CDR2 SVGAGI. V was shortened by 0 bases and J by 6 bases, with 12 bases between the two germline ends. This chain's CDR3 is CASSYSSGLSEQYF. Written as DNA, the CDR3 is TGTGCCAGCAGTTACTCGAGTGGGCTCTCCGAGCAGTACTTC.

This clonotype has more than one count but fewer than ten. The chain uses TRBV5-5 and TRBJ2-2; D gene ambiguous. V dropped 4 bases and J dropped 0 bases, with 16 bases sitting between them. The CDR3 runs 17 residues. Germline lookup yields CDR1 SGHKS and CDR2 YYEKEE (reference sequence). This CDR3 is CASSRPGPPANTGELFF. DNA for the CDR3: TGTGCCAGCAGCCGACCCGGGCCCCCCGCGAACACCGGGGAGCTGTTTTTT. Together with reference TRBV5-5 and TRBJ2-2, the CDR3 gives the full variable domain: DAGVTQSPTHLIKTRGQQVTLRCSPISGHKSVSWYQQVLGQGPQFIFQYYEKEERGRGNFPDRFSARQFPNYSSELNVNALLLGDSALYLCASSRPGPPANTGELFFGEGSRLTVL.

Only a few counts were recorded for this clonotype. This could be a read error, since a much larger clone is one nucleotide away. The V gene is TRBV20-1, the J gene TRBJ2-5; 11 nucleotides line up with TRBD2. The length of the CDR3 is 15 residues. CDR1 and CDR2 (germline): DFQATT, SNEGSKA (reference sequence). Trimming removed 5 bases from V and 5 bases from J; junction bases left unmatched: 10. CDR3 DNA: TGCAGTGCTGAGAATAGCGGGGGGGGCCGGGAGACCCAGTACTTC. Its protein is CSAENSGGGRETQYF.

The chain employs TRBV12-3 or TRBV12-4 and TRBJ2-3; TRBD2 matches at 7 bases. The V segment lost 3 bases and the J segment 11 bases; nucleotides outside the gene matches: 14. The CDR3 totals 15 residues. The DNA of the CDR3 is TGTGCCAGCAGTTTGGGAGGGGTTAGCACAGATGTGCAGTATTTT. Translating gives CASSLGGVSTDVQYF.

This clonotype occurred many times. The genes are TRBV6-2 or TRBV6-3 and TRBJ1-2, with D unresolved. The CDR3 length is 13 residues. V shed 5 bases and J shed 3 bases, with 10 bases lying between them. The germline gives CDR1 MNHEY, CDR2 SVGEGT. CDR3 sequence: CASSPESYYGYTF. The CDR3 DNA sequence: TGTGCCAGCAGTCCCGAGAGTTACTATGGCTACACCTTC.

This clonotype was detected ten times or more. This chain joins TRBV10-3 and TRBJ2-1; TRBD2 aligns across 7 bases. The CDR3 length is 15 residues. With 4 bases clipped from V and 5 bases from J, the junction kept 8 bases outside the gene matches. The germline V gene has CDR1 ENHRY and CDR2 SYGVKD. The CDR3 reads CAISVGTTRNNEQFF. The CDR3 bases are TGTGCCATCAGTGTGGGGACTACAAGAAACAATGAGCAGTTCTTC.

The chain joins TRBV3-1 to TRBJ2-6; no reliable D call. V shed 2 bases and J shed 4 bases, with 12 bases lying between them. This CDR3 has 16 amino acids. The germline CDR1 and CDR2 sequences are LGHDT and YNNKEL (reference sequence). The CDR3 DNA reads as TGTGCCAGCAGCCAATCAAGAAGGGCCGGGGCCAACGTCCTGACTTTC. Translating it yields CASSQSRRAGANVLTF. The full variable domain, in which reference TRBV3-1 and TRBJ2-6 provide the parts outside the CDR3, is DTAVSQTPKYLVTQMGNDKSIKCEQNLGHDTMYWYKQDSKKFLKIMFSYNNKELIINETVPNRFSPKSPDKAHLNLHINSLELGDSAVYFCASSQSRRAGANVLTFGAGSRLTVL.

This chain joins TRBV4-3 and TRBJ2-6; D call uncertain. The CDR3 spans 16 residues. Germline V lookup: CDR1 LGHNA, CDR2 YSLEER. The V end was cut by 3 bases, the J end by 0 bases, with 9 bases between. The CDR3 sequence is CASSQTWSSGANVLTF. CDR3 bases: TGCGCCAGCAGCCAGACATGGAGCTCTGGGGCCAACGTCCTGACTTTC.

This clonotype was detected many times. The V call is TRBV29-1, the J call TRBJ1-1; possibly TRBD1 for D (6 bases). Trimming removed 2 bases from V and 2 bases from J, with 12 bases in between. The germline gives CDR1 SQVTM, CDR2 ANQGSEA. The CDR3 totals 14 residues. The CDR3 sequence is CSVEQGNLNTEAFF. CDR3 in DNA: TGCAGCGTTGAACAGGGGAACCTTAACACTGAAGCTTTCTTT.

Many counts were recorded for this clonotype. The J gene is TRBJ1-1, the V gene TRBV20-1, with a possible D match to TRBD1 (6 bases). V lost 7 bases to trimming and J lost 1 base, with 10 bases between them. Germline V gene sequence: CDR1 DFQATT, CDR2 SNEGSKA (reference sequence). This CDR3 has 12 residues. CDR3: CSGARGNTEAFF. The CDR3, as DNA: TGCAGTGGAGCCAGGGGGAACACTGAAGCTTTCTTT.

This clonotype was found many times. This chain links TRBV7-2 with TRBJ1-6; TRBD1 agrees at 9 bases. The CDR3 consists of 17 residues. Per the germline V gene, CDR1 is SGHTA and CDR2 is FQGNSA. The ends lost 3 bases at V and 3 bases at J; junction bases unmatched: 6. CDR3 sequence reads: CASSLARDRVYNSPLHF. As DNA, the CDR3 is TGTGCCAGCAGCTTGGCGCGGGACAGGGTCTATAATTCACCCCTCCACTTT.

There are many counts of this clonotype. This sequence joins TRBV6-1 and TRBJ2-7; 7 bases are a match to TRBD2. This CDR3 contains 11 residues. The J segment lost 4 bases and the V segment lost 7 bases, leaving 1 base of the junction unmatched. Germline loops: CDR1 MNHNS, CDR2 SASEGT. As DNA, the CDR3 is TGTGCCAGCATGGGAGGGTACGAGCAGTACTTC. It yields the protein CASMGGYEQYF.

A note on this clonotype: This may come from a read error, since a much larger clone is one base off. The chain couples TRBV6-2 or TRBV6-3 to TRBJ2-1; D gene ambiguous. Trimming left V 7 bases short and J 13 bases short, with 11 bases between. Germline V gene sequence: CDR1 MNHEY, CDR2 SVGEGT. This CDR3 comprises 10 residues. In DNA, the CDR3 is TGTGCCAGCATCGAAGAGACCCAGTTCTTC. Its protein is CASIEETQFF.

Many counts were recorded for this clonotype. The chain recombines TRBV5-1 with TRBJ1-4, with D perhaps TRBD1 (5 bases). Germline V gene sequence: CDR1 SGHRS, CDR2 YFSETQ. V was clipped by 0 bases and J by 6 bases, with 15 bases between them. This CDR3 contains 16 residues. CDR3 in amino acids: CASSLAVGTLDEKLFF. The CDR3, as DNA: TGCGCCAGCAGCTTGGCCGTCGGGACGCTTGATGAAAAACTGTTTTTT.

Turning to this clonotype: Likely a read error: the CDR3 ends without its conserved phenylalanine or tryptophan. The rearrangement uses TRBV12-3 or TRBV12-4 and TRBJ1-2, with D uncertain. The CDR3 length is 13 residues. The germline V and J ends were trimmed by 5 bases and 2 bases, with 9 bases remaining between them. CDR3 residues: CASSTESNYGYTL. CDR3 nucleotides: TGTGCCAGCAGTACCGAATCGAACTATGGCTACACCTTA.

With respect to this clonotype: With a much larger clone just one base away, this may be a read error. The CDR3 region is CASGHGQGATDTQYF. CDR3 bases: TGTGCCAGCGGCCACGGACAGGGGGCTACAGATACGCAGTATTTT. The chain joins TRBV7-2 to TRBJ2-3, with 11 bases fitting TRBD1. There are 15 residues in the CDR3. The germline gives CDR1 SGHTA, CDR2 FQGNSA. The J segment lost 3 bases and the V segment lost 8 bases, leaving 7 bases of the junction unmatched.

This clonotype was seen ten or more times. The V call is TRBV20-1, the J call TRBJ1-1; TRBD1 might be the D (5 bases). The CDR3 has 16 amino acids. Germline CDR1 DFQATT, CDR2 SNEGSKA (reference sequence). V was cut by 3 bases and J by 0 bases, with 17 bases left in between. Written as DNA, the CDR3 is TGCAGTGCTAGGGACACCCGCGGAGGGTTGAACACTGAAGCTTTCTTT. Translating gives CSARDTRGGLNTEAFF.

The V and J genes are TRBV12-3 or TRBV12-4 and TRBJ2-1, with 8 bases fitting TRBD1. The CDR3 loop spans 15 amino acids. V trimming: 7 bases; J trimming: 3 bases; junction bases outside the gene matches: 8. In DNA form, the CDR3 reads TGTGCCAGCACCCTAGGACAGGGAAGCTACAATGAGCAGTTCTTC. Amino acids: CASTLGQGSYNEQFF.

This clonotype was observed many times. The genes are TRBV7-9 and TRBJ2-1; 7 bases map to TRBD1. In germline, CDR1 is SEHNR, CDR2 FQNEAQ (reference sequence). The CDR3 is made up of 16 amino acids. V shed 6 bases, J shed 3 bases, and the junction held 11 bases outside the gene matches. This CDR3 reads CASSLPGTENYNEQFF. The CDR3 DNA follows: TGTGCCAGCAGTCTCCCCGGGACAGAGAACTACAATGAGCAGTTCTTC. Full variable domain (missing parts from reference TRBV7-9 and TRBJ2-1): DTGVSQNPRHKITKRGQNVTFRCDPISEHNRLYWYRQTLGQGPEFLTYFQNEAQLEKSRLLSDRFSAERPKGSFSTLEIQRTEQGDSAMYLCASSLPGTENYNEQFFGPGTRLTVL.